This note documents a single T cell receptor (beta chain) sequence. Its antigen is as yet unknown. Method: immunoSEQ multiplex PCR; TCRdb's copy keeps in-frame clones and lacks some. In the table there are some 150,000 clones, more than 85% of which are singletons. The data belong to a study of T cell responses to AZD1222 COVID-19 vaccine. Whole-study findings and limits: Spike-specific TCR breadth rose after two AZD1222 doses, and depth rose as well. Dominant CD4 TCR responses targeted spike regions 160-218 and 743-854.

Germline CDR1 and CDR2: LGHNA and YSLEER. There are 14 residues in the CDR3. Deletions cut 0 bases from V and 7 bases from J, with 10 bases between. This specimen consisted of peripheral blood, obtained on day 0 of AZD1222 vaccination. The origin of this receptor is an adult in good health. The J gene is TRBJ1-5, the V gene TRBV4-3; a weak D match, TRBD1 (6 bases). This CDR3 reads CASSQEGGNQPQHF. CDR3 coding DNA: TGCGCCAGCAGCCAAGAAGGGGGGAACCAGCCCCAGCATTTT.